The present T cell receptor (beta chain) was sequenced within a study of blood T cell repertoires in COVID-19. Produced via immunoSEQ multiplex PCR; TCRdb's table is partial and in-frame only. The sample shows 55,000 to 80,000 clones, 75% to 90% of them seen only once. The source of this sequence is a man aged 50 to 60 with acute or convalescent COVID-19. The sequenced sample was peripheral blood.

CDR3 nucleotides: TGTGCCAGCAGCAAGGACAACAGGGGGCGCCTCACTGAAGCTTTCTTT. It translates to CASSKDNRGRLTEAFF. The rearrangement uses TRBV21-1 and TRBJ1-1; the D call of TRBD1 is as the table states it, not checked on the DNA. TRBV21-1 is a pseudogene segment. This CDR3 spans 16 amino acids.